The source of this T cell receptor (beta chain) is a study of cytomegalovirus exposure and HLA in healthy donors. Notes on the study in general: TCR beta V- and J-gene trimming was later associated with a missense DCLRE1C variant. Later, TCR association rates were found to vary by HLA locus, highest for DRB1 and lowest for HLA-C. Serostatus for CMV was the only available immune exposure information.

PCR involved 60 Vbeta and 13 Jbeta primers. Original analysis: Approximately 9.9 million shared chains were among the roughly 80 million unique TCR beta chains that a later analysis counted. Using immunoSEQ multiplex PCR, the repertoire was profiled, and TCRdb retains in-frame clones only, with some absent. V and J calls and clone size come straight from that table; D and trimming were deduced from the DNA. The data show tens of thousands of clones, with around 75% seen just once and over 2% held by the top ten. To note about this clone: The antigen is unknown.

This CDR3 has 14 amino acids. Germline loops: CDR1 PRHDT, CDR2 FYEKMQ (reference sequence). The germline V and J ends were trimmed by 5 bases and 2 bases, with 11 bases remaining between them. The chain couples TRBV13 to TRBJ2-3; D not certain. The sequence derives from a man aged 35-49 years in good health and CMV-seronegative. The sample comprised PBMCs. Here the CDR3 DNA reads TGTGCCAGCAGCCCCCAGGATGTCACAGATACGCAGTATTTT. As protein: CASSPQDVTDTQYF.